The 8 T cell receptor beta chains below all came from one sample that was sequenced in a study of immune cell composition in non-small cell lung cancer. Assay: immunoSEQ multiplex PCR; the TCRdb copy retains only in-frame clones and omits some. Of 1,500 or so clones listed, 66% are singletons. Normal lung was sampled as far from the tumour as possible, at least 3 cm. The sequenced sample was non-adjacent lung tissue. Receptors originate from a human donor with non-small cell lung cancer.

Written as DNA, the CDR3 is TGTGCCAGTAGTGTGTCTAGCCGCCACAATGAGCAGTTCTTC. It specifies CASSVSSRHNEQFF. The chain uses TRBV19 and TRBJ2-1, with D perhaps TRBD2 (5 bases). The CDR3 length is 14 residues. V lost 5 bases and J 5 bases, leaving 13 bases between the germline ends. Germline CDR1 reads LNHDA; CDR2 reads SQIVND (reference sequence).

The chain is built from TRBV5-4 and TRBJ2-7, with unresolved D. This CDR3 has 15 residues. Germline CDR1 is SGHNT and CDR2 is YYREEE (reference sequence). V lost 0 bases and J lost 0, with 10 bases in between. CDR3 residues: CASSLGHSSSYEQYF. The DNA for the CDR3 is TGTGCCAGCAGCTTGGGACACAGTAGCTCCTACGAGCAGTACTTC.

This clone was picked up a small number of times. The CDR3: CASTRRDREDYEQYF. The CDR3 DNA follows: TGCGCCAGCACCAGGAGGGACAGGGAAGACTACGAGCAGTACTTC. The chain joins TRBV10-1 to TRBJ2-7, with 9 bases lining up with TRBD1. V was clipped by 7 bases and J by 3 bases; unmatched bases: 10. In germline, CDR1 is WNHNN, CDR2 SYGVQD (reference sequence). CDR3 length: 15 residues.

CDR3 in amino acids: CSVESYNEQFF. The CDR3 DNA reads TGCAGCGTGGAGTCCTACAATGAGCAGTTCTTC. V gene TRBV29-1 combines with J gene TRBJ2-1; no clear D. V was pared by 6 bases and J by 1 base, with 4 bases between. CDR3 size: 11 residues. Germline V lookup: CDR1 SQVTM, CDR2 ANQGSEA.

V usage is TRBV7-8 and J usage is TRBJ1-6; D might be TRBD1 (5 bases). Germline CDR1 is SGHVS and CDR2 is FQNEAQ. The germline V and J ends were trimmed by 6 bases and 5 bases, with 20 bases remaining between them. The CDR3 has 17 residues. CDR3: CASRDTPAGGNNSPLHF. CDR3 bases: TGTGCCAGCAGAGACACCCCCGCCGGGGGGAATAATTCACCCCTCCACTTT. The full variable domain, with the rest looked up from reference TRBV7-8 and TRBJ1-6, is GAGVSQSPRYKVAKRGQDVALRCDPISGHVSLFWYQQALGQGPEFLTYFQNEAQLDKSGLPSDRFFAERPEGSVSTLKIQRTQQEDSAVYLCASRDTPAGGNNSPLHFGNGTRLTVT.

The chain combines TRBV6-5 with TRBJ2-1; D is perhaps TRBD2 (7 bases). Germline CDR1 reads MNHEY; CDR2 reads SVGAGI. Trimming removed 7 bases from V and 2 bases from J, with 15 bases in between. The CDR3 is made up of 15 amino acids. The CDR3 coding sequence is TGTGCCAGCACCCGGCGGGGGCGACCCTACAATGAGCAGTTCTTC. Its protein is CASTRRGRPYNEQFF.

The chain is built from TRBV28 and TRBJ2-7; perhaps TRBD1 as D (6 bases). With 7 bases removed from V and 2 bases from J, the gap between germline ends came to 9 bases. Germline V gene lookup returns CDR1 MDHEN and CDR2 SYDVKM. The CDR3 runs 12 residues. This CDR3 reads CASTTGTYEQYF. In DNA form, the CDR3 reads TGTGCCAGCACGACAGGCACCTACGAGCAGTACTTC.

The chain joins TRBV6-5 to TRBJ2-1, with D perhaps matching TRBD2 (5 bases). The ends were cut back, 6 bases at V and 10 bases at J, with 16 bases in the middle. This CDR3 spans 13 amino acids. The germline gives CDR1 MNHEY, CDR2 SVGAGI. The CDR3 protein is CASSRSSAREQFF. CDR3 coding DNA: TGTGCCAGCAGCCGCAGTAGCGCCCGAGAGCAGTTCTTC.